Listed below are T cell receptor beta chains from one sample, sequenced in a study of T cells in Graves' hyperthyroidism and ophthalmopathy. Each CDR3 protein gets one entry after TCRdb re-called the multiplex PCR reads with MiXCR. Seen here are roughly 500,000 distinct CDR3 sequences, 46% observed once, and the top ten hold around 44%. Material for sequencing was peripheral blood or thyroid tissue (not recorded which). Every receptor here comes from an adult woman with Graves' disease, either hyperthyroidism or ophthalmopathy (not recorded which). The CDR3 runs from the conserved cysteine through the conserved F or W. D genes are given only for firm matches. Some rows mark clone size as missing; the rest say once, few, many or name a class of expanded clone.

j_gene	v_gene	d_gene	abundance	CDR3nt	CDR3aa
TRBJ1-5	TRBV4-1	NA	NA	TGCGCCAGCAGCCAAGTTCCGGGGGTTCAGCCCCAGCATTTT	CASSQVPGVQPQHF
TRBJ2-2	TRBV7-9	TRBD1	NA	TGTGCCAGCAGCCCGGGACAGATCGGGGAGCTGTTTTTT	CASSPGQIGELFF
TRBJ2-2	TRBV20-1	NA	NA	TGCAGTGCTAGAGGACTCAGATCCACCGGGGAGCTGTTTTTT	CSARGLRSTGELFF
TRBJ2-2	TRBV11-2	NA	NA	TGTGCCAGCCGCAAGGGGGTGCGAACCGGGGAGCTGTTTTTT	CASRKGVRTGELFF
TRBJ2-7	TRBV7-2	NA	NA	TGTGCCAGCAAGACGTGGGATAGTGGGGCCTCCGAGCAGTACTTC	CASKTWDSGASEQYF
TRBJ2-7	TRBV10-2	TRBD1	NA	TGTGCCAGCAGTTTGGGCGAGACAGGGGAGGCCTACGAGCAGTACTTC	CASSLGETGEAYEQYF
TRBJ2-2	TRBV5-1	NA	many	TGCGCCAGCAGCTTGACGGGAGAGAACACCGGGGAGCTGTTTTTT	CASSLTGENTGELFF
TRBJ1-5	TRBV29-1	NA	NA	TGCAGCGTTGTGCTGTATAGCAATCAGCCCCAGCATTTT	CSVVLYSNQPQHF
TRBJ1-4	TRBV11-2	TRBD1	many	TGTGCCAGCAGCTCCCGGACAGGGAGGGGGGAAAAACTGTTTTTT	CASSSRTGRGEKLFF
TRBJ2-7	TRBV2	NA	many	TGTGCCAGCAGGGACAGACCCTACGAGCAGTACTTC	CASRDRPYEQYF
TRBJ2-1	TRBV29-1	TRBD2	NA	TGCAGCGTTGAAGCTGTGTCTAGCGGGGTCTACAATGAGCAGTTCTTC	CSVEAVSSGVYNEQFF
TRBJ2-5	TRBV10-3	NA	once	TGTGCCATCAGTGCTACCGGGACAGAGACCCAGTACTTC	CAISATGTETQYF
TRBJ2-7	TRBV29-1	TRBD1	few	TGCAGCGTTGTTGAGGCAGGGGGCTACGAGCAGTACTTC	CSVVEAGGYEQYF
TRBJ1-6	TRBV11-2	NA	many	TGTGCCAGCAGCTTAGATCGGGGGGGGAGGCATTCACCCCTCCACTTT	CASSLDRGGRHSPLHF
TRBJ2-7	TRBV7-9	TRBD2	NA	TGTGCCAGCAGCCAAACCGGTAACGCGGGAGGTCGGTACGAGCAGTACTTC	CASSQTGNAGGRYEQYF
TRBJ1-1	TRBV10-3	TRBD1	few	TGTGCCATCAGTGGACAGGGAGTTACCTCGAACACTGAAGCTTTCTTT	CAISGQGVTSNTEAFF
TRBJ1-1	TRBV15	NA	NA	TGTGCCACCAGCAGGTCAGGGGCTGACCGATTATTT	CATSRSGADRLF
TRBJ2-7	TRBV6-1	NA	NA	TGTGCCAGCAGTCCCACTTGGGCGTGGGATAGGTCCTCCTACGAGCAGTACTTC	CASSPTWAWDRSSYEQYF
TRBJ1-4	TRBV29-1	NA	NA	TGCAGCGTTGGTGCTGAGGTCGGGGAAAAACCGTTTTTT	CSVGAEVGEKPFF
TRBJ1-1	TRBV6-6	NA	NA	TGTGCCAGCAGTGAAACCAGGGGCTGGGACACTGAAGCTTTCTTT	CASSETRGWDTEAFF
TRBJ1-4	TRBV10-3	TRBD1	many	TGTGCCACCAGAACAGGGGGCGCGGCTAATGAAAAACTGTTTTTT	CATRTGGAANEKLFF
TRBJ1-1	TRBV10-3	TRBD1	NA	TGTGCCATCAGTGAGTCGGCGGGGACAGGGGGCGAAGCTTTCTTT	CAISESAGTGGEAFF
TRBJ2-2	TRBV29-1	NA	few	TGCAGCGTCTCCTACACCGGGGAGCTGTTTTTT	CSVSYTGELFF
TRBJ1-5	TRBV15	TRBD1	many	TGTGCCACCAGCAGAGGTGGACAGGGTTCTTTAAGCAATCAGCCCCAGCATTTT	CATSRGGQGSLSNQPQHF
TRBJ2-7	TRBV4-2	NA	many	TGTGCCAGCAGCCAAAACAGCTACGAGCAGTACTTC	CASSQNSYEQYF
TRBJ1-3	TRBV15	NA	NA	TGTGCCACCAGCAGAGGGGGCAGGGGCAACTCTGGAAACACCATATATTTT	CATSRGGRGNSGNTIYF
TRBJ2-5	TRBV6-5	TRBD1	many	TGTGCCAGCGGGACAGGGGGGGAGACCCAGTACTTC	CASGTGGETQYF
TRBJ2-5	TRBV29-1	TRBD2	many	TGCAGCGTCGGGGACCTTAGCGGGAGGGGAGAGACCCAGTACTTC	CSVGDLSGRGETQYF
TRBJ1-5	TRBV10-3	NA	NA	TGTGCCATCAGAGGGACTGCGGATCAGCCCCAGCATTTT	CAIRGTADQPQHF
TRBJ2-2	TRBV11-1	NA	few	TGTGCCAGCAGCTTAGCGCTTGGTAGCACGAACACCGGGGAGCTGTTTTTT	CASSLALGSTNTGELFF
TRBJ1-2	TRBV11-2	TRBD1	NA	TGTGCCAGCAGCCCAGACTTGGACAGGGGATATCGTGGCTACACCTTC	CASSPDLDRGYRGYTF
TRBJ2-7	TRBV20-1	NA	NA	TGCAGTACCCACCAGTACTCCTACGAGCAGTACTTC	CSTHQYSYEQYF
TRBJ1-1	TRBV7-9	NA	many	TGTGCCAGCAGCTTAGAGGGGGTGGATACTGAAGCTTTCTTT	CASSLEGVDTEAFF
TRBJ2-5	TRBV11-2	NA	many	TGTGCCAGCAGCTTAGACGACAGGTACCAAGAGACCCAGTACTTC	CASSLDDRYQETQYF
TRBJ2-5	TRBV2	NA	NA	TGTGCCAGCCGGGGACTAGAGACCCAGTACTTC	CASRGLETQYF
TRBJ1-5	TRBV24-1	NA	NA	TGTGCCACCAGCCTCTCAGGGTTTGGAAATCAGCCCCAGCATTTT	CATSLSGFGNQPQHF